This T cell receptor beta chain was captured by sequencing in a study of T cells of healthy individuals. Trimming cost V 4 bases and J 2 bases, with 5 bases left between them. CDR3 length: 12 residues. Per the germline V gene, CDR1 is MGHDK and CDR2 is SYGVNS. TCRdb fed the 5' RACE reads into MiXCR, producing one record per CDR3 protein. The repertoire consists of tens of thousands of distinct CDR3 sequences, with about 17% occurring once and the leading ten covering around 5.1%. This clonotype was seen many times. The chain links TRBV25-1 to TRBJ1-1; D remains ambiguous. The source is a human donor in good health. Here the CDR3 DNA reads TGTGCCAGCAGTGGCGCTAACACTGAAGCTTTCTTT. Its protein product is CASSGANTEAFF. Full variable domain (outside the CDR3, taken from reference TRBV25-1 and TRBJ1-1): EADIYQTPRYLVIGTGKKITLECSQTMGHDKMYWYQQDPGMELHLIHYSYGVNSTEKGDLSSESTVSRIRTEHFPLTLESARPSHTSQYLCASSGANTEAFFGQGTRLTVV.